This T cell receptor beta chain was documented in a study of T cell responses to AZD1222 COVID-19 vaccine. By frequency in the sample, this clone is medium-sized. Its cognate antigen is unknown. General study points: Epitopes outside B.1.351 and B.1.1.7 mutated regions reportedly drew nearly half of spike TCRs. All repertoire sampling was performed exclusively after the peak T cell response.

The method was immunoSEQ multiplex PCR; TCRdb's version includes in-frame clones alone and lacks a portion of them. The repertoire holds 73,000 or so clones, with approximately 89% as singletons. The CDR3 extends over 16 amino acids. Germline CDR1 SGHTS, CDR2 YDEGEE. V was clipped by 4 bases and J by 2 bases, with 15 bases between them. Sample: peripheral blood, taken on day 0 of AZD1222 vaccination. The J gene is TRBJ2-2, the V gene TRBV5-8, with D perhaps matching TRBD1 (5 bases). The clonotype comes from an adult in good health. CDR3 region: CASSALPQGNTGELFF. The DNA of the CDR3 is TGTGCCAGCAGCGCACTGCCCCAGGGTAACACCGGGGAGCTGTTTTTT. Looking up the rest from reference TRBV5-8 and TRBJ2-2 gives the full variable domain: EAGVTQSPTHLIKTRGQQATLRCSPISGHTSVYWYQQALGLGLQFLLWYDEGEERNRGNFPPRFSGRQFPNYSSELNVNALELEDSALYLCASSALPQGNTGELFFGEGSRLTVL.